Given below is one T cell receptor beta chain in context. The antigen remains undetermined. The CDR3 is 14 amino acids. V was trimmed by 2 bases and J by 2 bases, leaving 11 bases between them. Germline V gene sequence: CDR1 SGHNT, CDR2 YYREEE (reference sequence). This sample was taken from a study of T cell responses to AZD1222 COVID-19 vaccine. Study-level results: The donor group comprised mostly white British people and more females; the analysis possibly underestimated clonal diversity. Breadth and depth of Spike-specific TCRs rose after two AZD1222 doses.

The table came from immunoSEQ multiplex PCR; TCRdb's copy has only in-frame clones and leaves some out. The repertoire includes approximately 100,000 clones, 92% of them detected once, and around 5.2% sits in the top ten. The chain employs TRBV5-4 and TRBJ2-7; TRBD2 is a possible D gene (7 bases). The specimen comprised peripheral blood, sampled on day 0 of AZD1222 vaccination. This clonotype was sampled from an adult in good health. In nucleotides, the CDR3 is TGTGCCAGCAGCTTCGGCGGGGGCCCCTACGAGCAGTACTTC. Protein: CASSFGGGPYEQYF.